The clone carrying this TCR beta chain was counted a single time. Its antigen is undetermined. Treatment: oral pan-JAK inhibitor, 5-10 mg twice daily. This specimen comes from a study of CD8+ T cells in alopecia areata. On the study more broadly: Treated patients swallowed 5 to 10 mg of oral tofacitinib twice daily.

CDR3 length: 15 amino acids. Germline V lookup: CDR1 WSHSY, CDR2 SAAADI. V dropped 6 bases and J dropped 4; count of bases not matched to a gene: 5. Investigators isolated RNA and reverse transcribed it into cDNA to act as the sequencing template. Only in-frame clones appear in the TCRdb table, and some are missing; sequencing was by immunoSEQ multiplex PCR. In the table there are under 110,000 clones, 55% to 75% of which are singletons. Findings and limits, study-wide: Relative to normal scalp, lesional scalp, especially alopecia totalis/universalis, showed higher clonality. Scalp clonality dropped significantly under tofacitinib, as did expanded CD8+ top-100 clones. Clarity of TCR sharing across patients fell short of that in mice, possibly HLA-related.

The source was CD8+ T cells sorted from blood, collected at approximately week 56, from a patient treated with tofacitinib. This chain links TRBV10-2 with TRBJ2-1, with TRBD2 matching over 11 bases. This clonotype was sampled from a human donor with alopecia areata. The CDR3 coding sequence is TGCGCCAGCAGCACTAGCGGGGGCTTTTACAATGAGCAGTTCTTC. Its protein is CASSTSGGFYNEQFF.